Below, 17 T cell receptor beta chains from the same sample are listed, as sequenced in a study of blood T cell repertoires in COVID-19. The repertoire was sequenced with immunoSEQ multiplex PCR; TCRdb's copy has only in-frame clones and lacks some. The repertoire holds a few hundred thousand clones, around nine tenths seen once, with just over 7% in the top ten. Sequencing was performed on peripheral blood. These receptors were taken from an older woman with COVID-19, enrolled during active disease.

The chain uses TRBV10-3 and TRBJ2-7; TRBD1 is a possible D gene (6 bases). CDR3 length equals 15 residues. CDR1 and CDR2 (germline): ENHRY, SYGVKD. Trimming left V 0 bases short and J 1 base short, with 10 bases between. This chain's CDR3 is CAISESAGASYEQYF. In DNA, the CDR3 is TGTGCCATCAGTGAGTCGGCAGGGGCTTCCTACGAGCAGTACTTC.

This chain connects TRBV7-7 to TRBJ2-5; no firm D call. V was pared by 5 bases and J by 1 base, with 14 bases between. Germline values: CDR1 SSHAT, CDR2 FNYEAQ (reference sequence). This CDR3 region has 15 residues. The DNA of the CDR3 is TGTGCCAGCAGCCTTTCGGTCAGGTTCCAAGAGACCCAGTACTTC. Translated, it gives CASSLSVRFQETQYF.

In this sample, this clone turned up once. Other DNA variants within this sample encode the same CDR3. The J gene is TRBJ1-1, the V gene TRBV6-2 or TRBV6-3; D remains unclear. Germline assignment: CDR1 MNHEY and CDR2 SVGEGT. The CDR3 is 13 residues long. Trimming stripped 2 bases from V and 5 bases from J, with 9 bases between. CDR3 coding DNA: TGTGCCAGCAGTTACAAGACGCGGACTGAAGCTTTCTTT. Translating gives CASSYKTRTEAFF.

The chain uses TRBV18 and TRBJ2-7, with TRBD1 identical over 7 bases. This CDR3 region has 13 residues. V lost 0 bases and J lost 9; bases outside the gene matches: 5. Germline assignment: CDR1 KGHSH and CDR2 LQKENI. The CDR3 loop reads CASSPPGQRLQYF. Here the CDR3 DNA reads TGTGCCAGCTCACCACCGGGACAGCGCCTGCAGTACTTC.

In this sample, this clone turned up a few times. The chain recombines TRBV4-3 with TRBJ1-1; 9 bases line up with TRBD1. The germline CDR1 and CDR2 sequences are LGHNA and YSLEER. Germline trimming cut 5 bases from V and 4 bases from J; bases unmatched to any gene: 5. The CDR3 has 14 residues. DNA for the CDR3: TGCGCCAGCAGCTTCGGACAGGGGAGCACTGAAGCTTTCTTT. Translating gives CASSFGQGSTEAFF.

This chain uses TRBV7-9 with TRBJ2-1, with 9 nucleotides matching TRBD2. This CDR3 has 17 residues. Germline V gene data show CDR1 as SEHNR and CDR2 as FQNEAQ (reference sequence). Trimming cost V 5 bases and J 1 base; bases outside gene matches: 9. CDR3 loop: CASSPPGSGGSYNEQFF. In DNA, the CDR3 is TGTGCCAGCAGCCCCCCGGGGAGCGGGGGGTCCTACAATGAGCAGTTCTTC.

The V call is TRBV6-5, the J call TRBJ1-3; D unresolved. This CDR3 contains 14 residues. Per germline, CDR1 MNHEY and CDR2 SVGAGI. Trimming took off 7 bases at V and 0 bases at J, with 10 bases between the two ends. The CDR3 DNA sequence: TGTGCCAGCATCTTAGCCTTCTCTGGAAACACCATATATTTT. This gives the protein CASILAFSGNTIYF.

The rearrangement links TRBV27 to TRBJ2-5, with D unresolved. The germline CDR1 and CDR2 sequences are MNHEY and SMNVEV (reference sequence). CDR3 length equals 13 residues. Between the trimmed V and J ends, which lost 3 bases and 0 bases, there was a span of 5 bases. CDR3 bases: TGTGCCAGCAGTTTGTCGTACCAAGAGACCCAGTACTTC. This translates into CASSLSYQETQYF.

This clone was observed a handful of times. This probably arose from a read error, given a far larger clone one base away. The J gene is TRBJ2-2, the V gene TRBV4-3, with 9 nucleotides matching TRBD1. The CDR3 length is 13 residues. Germline loops: CDR1 LGHNA, CDR2 YSLEER. The CDR3 sequence is CARSGQGTGELFF. The CDR3 region has the DNA TGCGCCCGCAGCGGACAGGGGACCGGGGAGCTGTTTTTT.

This clone was seen only a few times. This chain links TRBV6-5 with TRBJ2-2; D might be TRBD2 (6 bases). Per germline, CDR1 MNHEY and CDR2 SVGAGI. The CDR3 has 14 residues. V gave up 6 bases and J gave up 2 bases, with 10 bases separating them. This CDR3 is CASRGEANTGELFF. In DNA form, the CDR3 reads TGTGCCAGCAGGGGGGAGGCCAACACCGGGGAGCTGTTTTTT.

This clone was seen only a few times. This chain connects TRBV4-1 to TRBJ1-3; TRBD1 is a possible D gene (5 bases). The germline gives CDR1 MGHRA, CDR2 YSYEKL. CDR3 length: 16 residues. Trimming pared 1 base from V and 2 bases from J, leaving 12 bases between. The CDR3, as DNA: TGCGCCAGCAGCCAAGGGGGGGTAAGGGCTGGAAACACCATATATTTT. Translated: CASSQGGVRAGNTIYF.

V and J are TRBV11-2 and TRBJ2-3, with a weak D call TRBD1 (6 bases). Germline V gene lookup returns CDR1 SGHAT and CDR2 FQNNGV. CDR3 size: 15 residues. The V end lost 5 bases, the J end lost 4 bases, and 16 bases lay between the germline ends. CDR3 residues: CASSPQGPISDTQYF. The DNA for the CDR3 is TGTGCCAGCAGCCCACAGGGTCCTATCTCAGATACGCAGTATTTT.

This chain joins TRBV2 and TRBJ1-5; D not certain. The V gene lost 2 bases and the J gene lost 6 bases, with 8 bases spanning the gap. Germline assignment: CDR1 SNHLY and CDR2 FYNNEI. This CDR3 spans 13 amino acids. CDR3 in amino acids: CASSEPPTQPQHF. The CDR3 region has the DNA TGTGCCAGCAGTGAACCCCCTACTCAGCCCCAGCATTTT.

The chain couples TRBV5-1 to TRBJ1-6, with 10 nucleotides matching TRBD1. The CDR3 totals 16 residues. Germline assignment: CDR1 SGHRS and CDR2 YFSETQ. V lost 5 bases and J lost 7; bases outside the gene matches: 9. CDR3 loop: CASSLRQGAGNSPLHF. The CDR3 DNA sequence: TGCGCCAGCAGTCTAAGACAGGGGGCTGGGAATTCACCCCTCCACTTT. Full variable domain (outside the CDR3, taken from reference TRBV5-1 and TRBJ1-6): KAGVTQTPRYLIKTRGQQVTLSCSPISGHRSVSWYQQTPGQGLQFLFEYFSETQRNKGNFPGRFSGRQFSNSRSEMNVSTLELGDSALYLCASSLRQGAGNSPLHFGNGTRLTVT.

This clone was counted once. The V gene is TRBV6-6, the J gene TRBJ1-5, with no clear D. Germline V gives CDR1 MNHNY, CDR2 SVGAGI (reference sequence). CDR3 length: 13 amino acids. The germline V and J ends were trimmed by 5 bases and 8 bases, with 13 bases remaining between them. The DNA of the CDR3 is TGTGCCAGCAGTAGCCTTGGGAGGGAGCCCCAGCATTTT. Amino acids: CASSSLGREPQHF.

Only one count was recorded for this clone. The gene calls are TRBV6-2 or TRBV6-3 and TRBJ2-5, with TRBD1 identical over 9 bases. The CDR3 is made up of 17 amino acids. CDR1 is MNHEY, CDR2 SVGEGT, per germline. The V gene end was trimmed by 4 bases and the J gene end by 5 bases; junction bases not matched to a gene: 14. The CDR3 DNA is TGTGCCAGCAGTTCAGCCCCCGGGACAGGGTTCGGTGAGACCCAGTACTTC. It encodes CASSSAPGTGFGETQYF.

The chain uses TRBV5-4 and TRBJ2-2, with 13 bases matching TRBD2. J lost 6 bases, V lost 3 bases, and 8 bases had no gene match. This CDR3 region has 17 residues. The germline CDR1 and CDR2 sequences are SGHNT and YYREEE (reference sequence). The CDR3 reads CASSSPGTSGVPGELFF. In nucleotides, the CDR3 is TGTGCCAGCAGCTCCCCCGGGACTAGCGGGGTACCCGGGGAGCTGTTTTTT.